These T cell receptor beta chains were read from a single sample in a study of cytomegalovirus exposure and HLA in healthy donors. This table comes from immunoSEQ multiplex PCR, and its TCRdb copy is limited to in-frame clones, with some not included. The table records tens of thousands of clones, about three quarters of them present only once. Sequenced sample: PBMCs. These receptors were collected from a male donor in good health and CMV-seropositive. Each CDR3 is given with its conserved first and last residue. The D gene is left open where the match is weak. Expanded clones are given a class, and other clones once, few, many or no size at all.

TRBV18,.,TRBJ1-4,.,CASSSGIGEKLFF,TGTGCCAGCTCCTCAGGCATCGGTGAAAAACTGTTTTTT
TRBV6-1,TRBD1,TRBJ1-1,.,CASTTQGAKPTEAFF,TGTGCCAGCACCACACAGGGGGCGAAACCCACTGAAGCTTTCTTT
TRBV4-1,.,TRBJ2-7,.,CASSQDWRATYEQYF,TGCGCCAGCAGCCAAGATTGGCGGGCGACCTACGAGCAGTACTTC
TRBV11-2,TRBD1,TRBJ1-2,.,CASNRDRGLGGYGYTF,TGTGCCAGCAACCGGGACAGGGGGCTTGGAGGCTATGGCTACACCTTC
TRBV28,.,TRBJ2-4,.,CASSPGPYAKNIQYF,TGTGCCAGCAGTCCCGGTCCCTACGCCAAAAACATTCAGTACTTC
TRBV27,TRBD1,TRBJ2-7,.,CASSLGTAGNEQYF,TGTGCCAGCAGTTTAGGGACAGCCGGTAACGAGCAGTACTTC
TRBV2,.,TRBJ2-7,.,CASLLNEQYF,TGTGCCAGCCTTCTTAACGAGCAGTACTTC
TRBV29-1,TRBD2,TRBJ2-1,.,CSVGGTSGKSSYNEQFF,TGCAGCGTTGGAGGGACTAGCGGGAAATCCTCCTACAATGAGCAGTTCTTC
TRBV5-1,.,TRBJ1-1,.,CASSLDRGGTEAFF,TGCGCCAGCAGCTTGGACCGGGGAGGGACTGAAGCTTTCTTT
TRBV7-8,TRBD2,TRBJ2-7,.,CASSLGRGDSYEQYF,TGTGCCAGCAGCTTGGGGCGGGGGGACTCCTACGAGCAGTACTTC
TRBV6-1,TRBD2,TRBJ2-5,.,CASGGTSGDQETQYF,TGTGCCAGCGGGGGAACTAGCGGGGATCAAGAGACCCAGTACTTC
TRBV11-2,.,TRBJ2-7,.,CASSLPYEQYF,TGTGCCAGCAGCTTACCATACGAGCAGTACTTC
TRBV6-5,.,TRBJ2-7,few,CASKSVAGQYF,TGTGCCAGTAAGTCCGTCGCAGGGCAGTACTTC
TRBV7-8,.,TRBJ1-1,.,CASSLRLNTEAFF,TGTGCCAGCAGCTTGCGTCTGAACACTGAAGCTTTCTTT
TRBV6-1,TRBD1,TRBJ2-3,.,CASSEAGTGITDTQYF,TGTGCCAGCAGTGAAGCCGGGACAGGGATCACAGATACGCAGTATTTT
TRBV6-1,.,TRBJ2-3,.,CASSDARNTQYF,TGTGCCAGCAGTGACGCGCGGAATACGCAGTATTTT
TRBV11-2,.,TRBJ1-1,.,CASSSDGLYTEAFF,TGTGCCAGCAGCTCGGACGGACTATACACTGAAGCTTTCTTT
TRBV5-4,.,TRBJ2-3,.,CASSSRYTDTQYF,TGTGCCAGCAGTTCGAGGTACACAGATACGCAGTATTTT
TRBV11-2,.,TRBJ1-1,.,CASSLLRSGMDTEAFF,TGTGCCAGCAGCTTACTAAGATCCGGGATGGACACTGAAGCTTTCTTT
TRBV6-1,.,TRBJ1-2,.,CASSNIQGYGYTF,TGTGCCAGCAGTAATATACAGGGCTATGGCTACACCTTC
TRBV14,.,TRBJ2-2,.,CASSLTGNTGELFF,TGTGCCAGCAGCCTCACAGGGAACACCGGGGAGCTGTTTTTT
TRBV30,.,TRBJ1-1,once,CAWRQAQLAFF,TGTGCCTGGAGACAGGCTCAGTTGGCTTTCTTT
TRBV5-6,.,TRBJ2-7,.,CASSPGQLYEQYF,TGTGCCAGCAGCCCCGGACAGCTCTACGAGCAGTACTTC
TRBV28,.,TRBJ1-5,.,CASSLLRSNQPQHF,TGTGCCAGCAGTTTACTCAGGTCGAATCAGCCCCAGCATTTT
TRBV5-1,TRBD2,TRBJ2-1,once,CASSLWLAGDNEQFF,TGCGCCAGCAGCTTGTGGCTAGCGGGAGATAATGAGCAGTTCTTC
TRBV5-5,.,TRBJ1-1,once,CASSLDWNTEAFF,TGTGCCAGCAGCTTGGACTGGAACACTGAAGCTTTCTTT
TRBV5-1,TRBD1,TRBJ1-1,.,CASRTGDMNTEAFF,TGCGCCAGCAGGACAGGGGATATGAACACTGAAGCTTTCTTT
TRBV5-8,TRBD1,TRBJ2-1,.,CASSLRTGIRNEQFF,TGTGCCAGCAGCTTGCGGACAGGGATTCGCAATGAGCAGTTCTTC
TRBV6-6,.,TRBJ1-1,.,CASSYKAPGTEAFF,TGTGCCAGCAGTTACAAGGCCCCGGGTACTGAAGCTTTCTTT